This T cell receptor beta chain is from a study of OX40 agonist ivuxolimab in advanced cancers. Exclusion applied to patients with autoimmune disease history or systemic immunosuppression. TCRdb keeps only in-frame clones here, not all; method: immunoSEQ multiplex PCR. The top ten hold around 26% of the sample, which has about 30,000 clones, approximately 88% seen once. The V gene lost 7 bases and the J gene lost 0 bases, with 10 bases spanning the gap. CDR3 size: 13 residues. Germline V gene lookup returns CDR1 ENHRY and CDR2 SYGVKD. The starting material was CD4+ or CD8+ T cells sorted from blood, obtained in a trial of the OX40 agonist ivuxolimab. The source of this sequence is an adult with an advanced solid tumor such as melanoma, head and neck, liver or kidney cancer. V and J are TRBV10-3 and TRBJ2-7, with a weak D call TRBD1 (5 bases). The CDR3 sequence is CAIKNDSSYEQYF. CDR3 DNA: TGTGCCATCAAAAATGACAGCTCCTACGAGCAGTACTTC.